A selection of T cell receptor beta chains follows, all from one sample in a study of CD8+CD57+ T cells in acquired aplastic anemia. TCRdb called the reads again in MiXCR, with one record for every CDR3 protein. The sample includes some 410,000 distinct CDR3 sequences, about 70% of them seen just once. The sequencing input was sorted CD4+, CD8+, or CD8+CD57+ T cells (not recorded which) from PBMCs. The receptors originated from a human donor in good health, serving as a control. CDR3s include the opening cysteine and the closing phenylalanine or tryptophan. The order of the fields is V gene, clone size, J gene, D gene, CDR3 protein, CDR3 DNA. A D gene is named only where the DNA matches it firmly. Size tells how often a clone was seen (once, few, many) or the class of an expanded clone, and some rows leave it out.

>TRBV20-1|many|TRBJ2-3|-
CSASGESDTQYF
TGCAGTGCCTCAGGGGAGTCAGATACGCAGTATTTT
>TRBV20-1|-|TRBJ2-3|TRBD1
CSATGATDTQYF
TGCAGTGCAACAGGGGCCACAGATACGCAGTATTTT
>TRBV19|-|TRBJ1-1|-
CAGSIGNTANTEAFF
TGTGCCGGTAGTATAGGGAACACCGCGAACACTGAAGCTTTCTTT
>TRBV20-1|-|TRBJ1-1|-
CSAIPLQGVTEAFF
TGCAGTGCCATCCCCCTACAGGGTGTCACTGAAGCTTTCTTT
>TRBV7-2|-|TRBJ2-7|-
CASSKGTSHKQYF
TGTGCCAGCAGCAAAGGTACCAGTCATAAGCAGTACTTT
>TRBV29-1|many|TRBJ1-1|-
CSVWRTEAFF
TGCAGCGTTTGGAGGACTGAAGCTTTCTTT
>TRBV7-2|-|TRBJ2-5|TRBD2
CASSCSGGTDTQYF
TGTGCCAGCAGCTGTAGCGGGGGTACAGATACGCAGTACTTC
>TRBV7-3|-|TRBJ1-2|-
CASSGARAAVRATF
TGTGCTAGCAGCGGAGCCCGGGCTGCGGTGAGAGCCACATTC
>TRBV4-3|-|TRBJ2-7|-
CASRPSSSHEQYF
TGCGCCAGCAGACCGTCGAGCTCCCACGAGCAGTACTTC
>TRBV2|many|TRBJ1-5|TRBD1
CASSVGDRDQPQHF
TGTGCCAGCAGTGTAGGGGACAGGGATCAGCCCCAGCATTTT
>TRBV6-4|-|TRBJ2-1|-
CASSDRRGGASEQFF
TGTGCCAGCAGTGACCGGCGAGGGGGGGCCTCTGAGCAGTTCTTC
>TRBV25-1|few|TRBJ1-6|-
CASSDGTRNSPLHF
TGTGCCAGCAGTGACGGGACACGGAATTCACCCCTCCACTTT
>TRBV7-3|-|TRBJ1-6|TRBD1
CASSPPDRGYPLTF
TGTGCCAGCAGCCCACCGGACAGGGGGTATCCCCTCACCTTT
>TRBV7-2|-|TRBJ2-5|-
CASSLLPGAIQETQYF
TGTGCCAGCAGCTTATTGCCAGGCGCAATCCAAGAGACCCAGTACTTC
>TRBV20-1|many|TRBJ1-6|-
CSAMGPRPPLHF
TGCAGTGCGATGGGACCTAGGCCACCCCTCCACTTT
>TRBV9|many|TRBJ2-3|-
CASSVEGRDTQYF
TGTGCCAGCAGCGTAGAAGGACGGGATACGCAGTATTTT
>TRBV7-2|-|TRBJ2-1|-
CSVAPTTSPYDEQFF
TGCAGCGTCGCCCCGACAACTAGCCCCTACGATGAGCAGTTCTTC